This T cell receptor (beta chain) was retrieved from a study of blood T cell repertoires in COVID-19. Study as a whole: Samples taken during acute and convalescent COVID-19 were collected in the United States, Italy and Spain. T cells, B-cell-depleted T cells, or PBMCs supplied cDNA or gDNA.

Original data processing: The assay estimated nucleated cells by amplifying reference gene primers. The repertoire was sequenced with immunoSEQ multiplex PCR; TCRdb's copy has only in-frame clones and lacks some. The V and J calls and clone size were taken over from that table, and D and trimming were inferred from the DNA. The data show roughly 250,000 clones, 65% to 80% seen once. The V end lost 5 bases, the J end lost 0 bases, and 10 bases lay between the germline ends. The CDR3 runs 14 residues. Germline V gives CDR1 ENHRY, CDR2 SYGVKD. The sequencing input was peripheral blood. The chain joins TRBV10-3 to TRBJ1-2, with D possibly matching TRBD1 (5 bases). The sequence derives from a woman in her 40s with active or convalescent COVID-19. CDR3 in DNA: TGTGCCATCAGTAAGGACACTTCTAACTATGGCTACACCTTC. This sequence encodes CAISKDTSNYGYTF.